This T cell receptor (beta chain) was recorded in a study of blood T cells in healthy people across ages. CDR3 size: 15 residues. V was pared by 4 bases and J by 6 bases, with 9 bases of the junction left unmatched. Germline V gene sequence: CDR1 LGHDT, CDR2 YNNKEL (reference sequence). For the second PCR, which ran for roughly 7 to 11 cycles, a sample-barcoded 5' primer and a J-beta primer mix were used. TCRdb independently ran MiXCR on the 5' RACE reads; one entry per CDR3 protein. This table has hundreds of thousands of distinct CDR3 sequences, around 25% appearing once. These same records also appear under a second study, on T cells of mothers and their children.

This receptor was obtained from a boy aged 5-17 years in good health. Sequencing was performed on blood. The chain recombines TRBV3-1 with TRBJ1-5; 7 nucleotides line up with TRBD1. CDR3 in amino acids: CASSPEGGWGQPQHF. The CDR3 nucleotides are TGTGCCAGCAGCCCAGAAGGGGGCTGGGGTCAGCCCCAGCATTTT. Looking up the rest from reference TRBV3-1 and TRBJ1-5 gives the full variable domain: DTAVSQTPKYLVTQMGNDKSIKCEQNLGHDTMYWYKQDSKKFLKIMFSYNNKELIINETVPNRFSPKSPDKAHLNLHINSLELGDSAVYFCASSPEGGWGQPQHFGDGTRLSIL.